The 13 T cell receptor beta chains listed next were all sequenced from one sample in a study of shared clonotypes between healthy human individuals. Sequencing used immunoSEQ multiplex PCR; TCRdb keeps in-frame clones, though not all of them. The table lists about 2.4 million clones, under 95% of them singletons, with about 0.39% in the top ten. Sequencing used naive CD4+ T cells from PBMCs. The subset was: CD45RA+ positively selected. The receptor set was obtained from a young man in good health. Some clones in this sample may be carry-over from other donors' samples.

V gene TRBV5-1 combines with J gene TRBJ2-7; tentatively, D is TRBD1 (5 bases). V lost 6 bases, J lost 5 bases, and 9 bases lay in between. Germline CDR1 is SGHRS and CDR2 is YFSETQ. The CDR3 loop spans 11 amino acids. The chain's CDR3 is CASNQGNEQYF. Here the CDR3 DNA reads TGCGCCAGCAACCAGGGTAACGAGCAGTACTTC.

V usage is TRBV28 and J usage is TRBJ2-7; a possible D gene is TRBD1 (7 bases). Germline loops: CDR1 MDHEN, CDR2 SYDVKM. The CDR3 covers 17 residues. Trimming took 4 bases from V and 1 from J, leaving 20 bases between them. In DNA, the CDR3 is TGTGCCAGCAGTTCGGGATGGACAGGAGGAGGGTCCTACGAGCAGTACTTC. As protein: CASSSGWTGGGSYEQYF.

CDR3 DNA sequence: TGTGCCAGCAGTGATCGACAGGGGTTCCGGCAGCCCCAGCATTTT. Its translation is CASSDRQGFRQPQHF. The chain recombines TRBV6-1 with TRBJ1-5, with 8 bases matching TRBD1. CDR1 and CDR2 from the germline V gene are MNHNS and SASEGT. J lost 7 bases, V lost 3 bases, and 8 bases had no gene match. The length of the CDR3 is 15 residues.

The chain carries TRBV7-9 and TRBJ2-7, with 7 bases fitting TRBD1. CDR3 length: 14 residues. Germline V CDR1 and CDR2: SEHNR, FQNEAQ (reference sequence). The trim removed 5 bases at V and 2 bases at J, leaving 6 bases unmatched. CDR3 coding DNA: TGTGCCAGCAGCCAACAGGGGATAGCCTACGAGCAGTACTTC. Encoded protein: CASSQQGIAYEQYF.

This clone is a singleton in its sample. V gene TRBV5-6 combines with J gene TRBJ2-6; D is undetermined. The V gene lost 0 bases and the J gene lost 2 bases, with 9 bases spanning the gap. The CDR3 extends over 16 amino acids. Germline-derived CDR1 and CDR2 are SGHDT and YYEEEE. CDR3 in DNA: TGTGCCAGCAGCTTGGCAAGGGTTACTGGGGCCAACGTCCTGACTTTC. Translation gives CASSLARVTGANVLTF.

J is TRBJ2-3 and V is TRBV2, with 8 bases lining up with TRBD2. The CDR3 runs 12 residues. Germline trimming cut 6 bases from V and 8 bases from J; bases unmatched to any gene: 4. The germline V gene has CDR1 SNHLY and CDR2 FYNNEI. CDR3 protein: CASRGAGGTQYF. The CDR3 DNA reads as TGTGCCAGCAGAGGGGCGGGAGGTACGCAGTATTTT.

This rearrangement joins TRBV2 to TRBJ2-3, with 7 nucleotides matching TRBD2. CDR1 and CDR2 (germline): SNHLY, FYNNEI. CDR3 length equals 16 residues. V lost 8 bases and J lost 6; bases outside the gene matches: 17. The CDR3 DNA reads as TGTGCCAGCGGCTATGGACTAGGTCCCTCCCTGGATACGCAGTATTTT. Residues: CASGYGLGPSLDTQYF.

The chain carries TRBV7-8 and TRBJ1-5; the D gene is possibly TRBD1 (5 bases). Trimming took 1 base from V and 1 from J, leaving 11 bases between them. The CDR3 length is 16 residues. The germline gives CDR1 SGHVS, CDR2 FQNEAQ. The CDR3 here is CASSLGPGRSNQPQHF. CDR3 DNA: TGTGCCAGCAGCTTAGGGCCAGGGCGGAGCAATCAGCCCCAGCATTTT.

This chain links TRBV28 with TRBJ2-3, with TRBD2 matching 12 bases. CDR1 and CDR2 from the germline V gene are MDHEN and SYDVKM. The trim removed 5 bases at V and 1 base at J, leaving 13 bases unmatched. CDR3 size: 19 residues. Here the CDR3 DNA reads TGTGCCAGCAGTCGAGGGACTAGCGGGTACGGGGAGGGCACAGATACGCAGTATTTT. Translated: CASSRGTSGYGEGTDTQYF.

The CDR3 loop is CASSPNPPLEYF. CDR3 nucleotide sequence: TGCGCCAGCAGCCCAAACCCACCGCTAGAGTACTTC. This chain uses TRBV5-1 with TRBJ2-7; D gene unclear. V was trimmed by 4 bases and J by 11 bases, leaving 16 bases between them. CDR3 length: 12 residues. The germline CDR1 and CDR2 sequences are SGHRS and YFSETQ.

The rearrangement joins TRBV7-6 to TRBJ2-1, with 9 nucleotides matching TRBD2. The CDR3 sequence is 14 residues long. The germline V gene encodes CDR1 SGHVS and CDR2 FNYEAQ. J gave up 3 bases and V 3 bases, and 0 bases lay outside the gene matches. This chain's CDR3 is CASSFSGSYNEQFF. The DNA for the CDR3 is TGTGCCAGCAGCTTTAGCGGGAGCTACAATGAGCAGTTCTTC.

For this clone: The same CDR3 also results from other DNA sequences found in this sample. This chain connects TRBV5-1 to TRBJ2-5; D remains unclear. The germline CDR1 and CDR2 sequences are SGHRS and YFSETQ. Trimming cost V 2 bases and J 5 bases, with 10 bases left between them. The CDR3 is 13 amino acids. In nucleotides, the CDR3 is TGCGCCAGCAGCTTCGGGTCCCAGGAGACCCAGTACTTC. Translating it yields CASSFGSQETQYF.

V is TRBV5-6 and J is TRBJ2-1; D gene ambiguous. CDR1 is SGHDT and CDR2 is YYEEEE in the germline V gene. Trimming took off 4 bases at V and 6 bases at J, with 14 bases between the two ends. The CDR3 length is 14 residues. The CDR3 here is CASSMASSVNEQFF. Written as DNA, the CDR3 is TGTGCCAGCAGCATGGCGTCGTCGGTCAATGAGCAGTTCTTC.